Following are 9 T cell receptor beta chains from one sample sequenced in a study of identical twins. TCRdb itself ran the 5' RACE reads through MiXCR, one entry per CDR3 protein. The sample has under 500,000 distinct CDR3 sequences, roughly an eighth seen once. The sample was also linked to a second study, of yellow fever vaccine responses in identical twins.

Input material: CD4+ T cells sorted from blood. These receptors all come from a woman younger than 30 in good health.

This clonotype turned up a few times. In nucleotides, the CDR3 is TGTGCCAGCAGCTTAGGAGGACTAGCGGGGGCCTCTAGCACAGATACGCAGTATTTT. It yields the protein CASSLGGLAGASSTDTQYF. The chain combines TRBV11-2 with TRBJ2-3; 13 bases map to TRBD2. The CDR3 contains 19 residues. Unmatched junction bases numbered 7, after V lost 1 base and J lost 0 bases. In germline, CDR1 is SGHAT, CDR2 FQNNGV.

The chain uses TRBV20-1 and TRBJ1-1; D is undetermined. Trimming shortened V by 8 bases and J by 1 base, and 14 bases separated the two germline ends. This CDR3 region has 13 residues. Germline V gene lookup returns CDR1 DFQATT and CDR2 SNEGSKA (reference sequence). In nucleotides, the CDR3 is TGCAGTAGAGAGGGCAGAAAGAACACTGAAGCTTTCTTT. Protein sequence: CSREGRKNTEAFF.

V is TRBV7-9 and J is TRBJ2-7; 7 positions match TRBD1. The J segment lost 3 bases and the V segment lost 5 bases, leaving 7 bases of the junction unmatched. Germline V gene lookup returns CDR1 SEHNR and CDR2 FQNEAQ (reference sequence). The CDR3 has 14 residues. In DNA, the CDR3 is TGTGCCAGCAGCCGAGGACAGGTGGGCTACGAGCAGTACTTC. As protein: CASSRGQVGYEQYF.

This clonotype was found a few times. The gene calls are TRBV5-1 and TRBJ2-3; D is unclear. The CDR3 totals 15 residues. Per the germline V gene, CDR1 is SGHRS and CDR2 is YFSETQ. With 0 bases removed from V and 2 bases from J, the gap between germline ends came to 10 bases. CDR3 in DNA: TGCGCCAGCAGCTTGGACGGAACTTACACAGATACGCAGTATTTT. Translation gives CASSLDGTYTDTQYF.

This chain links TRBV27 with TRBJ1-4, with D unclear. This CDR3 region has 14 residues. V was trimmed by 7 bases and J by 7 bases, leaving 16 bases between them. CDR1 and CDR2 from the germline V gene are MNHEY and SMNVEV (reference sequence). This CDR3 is CASKKEGGGEKLFF. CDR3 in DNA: TGTGCCAGCAAGAAGGAGGGAGGCGGTGAAAAACTGTTTTTT.

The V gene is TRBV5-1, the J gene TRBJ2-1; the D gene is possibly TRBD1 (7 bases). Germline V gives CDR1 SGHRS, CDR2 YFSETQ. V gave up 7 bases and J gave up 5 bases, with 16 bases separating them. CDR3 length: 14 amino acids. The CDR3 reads CASLRGAVDNEQFF. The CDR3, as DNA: TGCGCCAGCCTCAGGGGGGCGGTAGACAATGAGCAGTTCTTC.

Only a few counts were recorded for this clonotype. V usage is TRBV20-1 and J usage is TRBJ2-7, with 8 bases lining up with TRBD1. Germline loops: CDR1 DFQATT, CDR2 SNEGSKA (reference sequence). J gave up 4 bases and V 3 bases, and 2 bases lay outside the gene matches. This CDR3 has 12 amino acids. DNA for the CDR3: TGCAGTGCTAGCCGGGACAGGTACGAGCAGTACTTC. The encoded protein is CSASRDRYEQYF.

The DNA for the CDR3 is TGTGCCAGCAGTCAACTTACAGGGGGCGATCAGCCCCAGCATTTT. It translates to CASSQLTGGDQPQHF. The V and J genes are TRBV6-1 and TRBJ1-5, with 9 bases fitting TRBD1. Trimming took 5 bases from V and 5 from J; bases not matched to a gene: 7. Per germline, CDR1 MNHNS and CDR2 SASEGT. The CDR3 length is 15 residues.

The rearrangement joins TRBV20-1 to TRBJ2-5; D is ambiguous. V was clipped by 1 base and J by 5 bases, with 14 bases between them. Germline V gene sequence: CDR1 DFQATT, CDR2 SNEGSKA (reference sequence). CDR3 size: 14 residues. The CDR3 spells CSARVNTLGETQYF. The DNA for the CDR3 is TGCAGTGCTAGAGTAAACACGCTTGGGGAGACCCAGTACTTC.